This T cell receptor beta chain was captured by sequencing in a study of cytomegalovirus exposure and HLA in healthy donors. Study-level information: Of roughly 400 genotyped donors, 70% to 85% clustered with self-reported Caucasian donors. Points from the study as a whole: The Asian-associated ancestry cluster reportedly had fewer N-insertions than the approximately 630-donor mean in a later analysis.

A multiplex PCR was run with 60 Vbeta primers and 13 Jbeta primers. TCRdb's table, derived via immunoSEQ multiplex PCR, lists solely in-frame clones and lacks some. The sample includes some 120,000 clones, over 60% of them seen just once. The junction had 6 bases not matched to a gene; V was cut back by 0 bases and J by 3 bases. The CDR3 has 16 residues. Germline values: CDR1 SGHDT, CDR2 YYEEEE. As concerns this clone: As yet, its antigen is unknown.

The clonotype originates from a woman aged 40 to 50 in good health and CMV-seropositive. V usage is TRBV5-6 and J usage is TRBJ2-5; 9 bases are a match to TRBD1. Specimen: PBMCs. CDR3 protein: CASSLGTGVAEETQYF. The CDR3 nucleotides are TGTGCCAGCAGCTTGGGGACAGGGGTAGCGGAAGAGACCCAGTACTTC.